The rows below give T cell receptor beta chains drawn from one sample of a study of T-cell memory formation after mild COVID-19. TCRdb itself ran the 5' RACE reads through MiXCR, one entry per CDR3 protein. The sample holds fewer than 700,000 distinct CDR3 sequences, roughly 18% seen once. Material for sequencing was PBMCs or a T cell subset sorted from them (not recorded which). The receptors originated from an adult woman who had mild COVID-19 (a few samples of this study predate the infection). Cell type and time point are not known. Each CDR3 is given with its conserved first and last residue. Fields, in order: J gene, V gene, CDR3 protein.

J: TRBJ1-5; V: TRBV6-1; CDR3: CASSDTGRYQPQHF
J: TRBJ2-7; V: TRBV4-2; CDR3: CASSVGQGKTYEQYF
J: TRBJ2-2; V: TRBV9; CDR3: CASDRGYGELFF
J: TRBJ2-3; V: TRBV7-8; CDR3: CASSIEGQGTTDTQYF
J: TRBJ2-5; V: TRBV9; CDR3: CASSASLGDQETQYF
J: TRBJ2-7; V: TRBV10-3; CDR3: CAISLRGYEQYF
J: TRBJ2-5; V: TRBV12-3/TRBV12-4; CDR3: CASRSRVRAGGETQYF
J: TRBJ2-3; V: TRBV5-1; CDR3: CASSIWTGGSDTQYF
J: TRBJ2-1; V: TRBV7-9; CDR3: CASQIIGDEQFF
J: TRBJ1-5; V: TRBV6-5; CDR3: CASSYGQDDVPQHF
J: TRBJ2-2; V: TRBV24-1; CDR3: CATVNLTENTGELFF
J: TRBJ2-3; V: TRBV7-3; CDR3: CASSAGFYTDTQYF
J: TRBJ2-1; V: TRBV20-1; CDR3: CSAYSGRGLSYNEQFF
J: TRBJ2-7; V: TRBV30; CDR3: CAWRVYGTYEQYF
J: TRBJ2-4; V: TRBV2; CDR3: CASTMDRGIAKNIQYF
J: TRBJ2-2; V: TRBV5-1; CDR3: CASSQGQGNTGELFF
J: TRBJ2-7; V: TRBV11-3; CDR3: CASSSYRGPAYEQYF
J: TRBJ2-5; V: TRBV9; CDR3: CASSIRQGGLQETQYF
J: TRBJ2-4; V: TRBV4-1; CDR3: CASSHRDGENIQYF
J: TRBJ2-7; V: TRBV2; CDR3: CASSEGGTGWFYEQYF
J: TRBJ1-2; V: TRBV2; CDR3: CASSDPPGGEGYGYTF
J: TRBJ1-1; V: TRBV24-1; CDR3: CATSRGLNTEAFF
J: TRBJ2-3; V: TRBV5-6; CDR3: CASSLGLLPTDTQYF
J: TRBJ1-1; V: TRBV14; CDR3: CASSQLEAGVNTEAFF
J: TRBJ2-5; V: TRBV5-4; CDR3: CASSDTQGQQETQYF
J: TRBJ1-1; V: TRBV10-3; CDR3: CAIRQGSISNTEAFF
J: TRBJ2-7; V: TRBV6-6; CDR3: CASTKSKGPISYEQYF
J: TRBJ2-2; V: TRBV11-3; CDR3: CASSPSAENTGELFF
J: TRBJ2-5; V: TRBV4-1; CDR3: CASSPPASQETQYF
J: TRBJ1-1; V: TRBV5-1; CDR3: CASTSLSGATEAFF
J: TRBJ2-2; V: TRBV9; CDR3: CASSVESSNTGELFF